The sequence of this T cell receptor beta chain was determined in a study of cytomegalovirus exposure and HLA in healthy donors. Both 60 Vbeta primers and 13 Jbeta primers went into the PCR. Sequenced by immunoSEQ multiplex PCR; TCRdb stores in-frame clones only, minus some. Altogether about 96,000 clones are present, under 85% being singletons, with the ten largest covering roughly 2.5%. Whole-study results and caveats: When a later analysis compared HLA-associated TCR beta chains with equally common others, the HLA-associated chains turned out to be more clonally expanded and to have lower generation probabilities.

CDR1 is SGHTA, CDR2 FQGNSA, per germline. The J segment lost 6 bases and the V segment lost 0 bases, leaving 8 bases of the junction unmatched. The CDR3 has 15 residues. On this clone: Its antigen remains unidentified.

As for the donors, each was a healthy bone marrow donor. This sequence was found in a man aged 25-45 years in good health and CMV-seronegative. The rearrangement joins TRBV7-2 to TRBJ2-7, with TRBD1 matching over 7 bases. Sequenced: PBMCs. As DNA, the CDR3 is TGTGCCAGCAGCTTAGCGGTGACAGGGATCGGCGAGCAGTACTTC. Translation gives CASSLAVTGIGEQYF.